The rows below give T cell receptor beta chains drawn from one sample of a study of T cells after yellow fever vaccination. TCRdb processed the 5' RACE reads anew with MiXCR; each CDR3 protein has one entry. The sample has under 600,000 distinct CDR3 sequences, approximately 12% seen once. The sample here was PBMCs, taken on the day of the yellow fever booster vaccination. The origin of the receptors is a man aged 30 to 39 who received the YFV17D yellow fever vaccine. Each CDR3 is given with its conserved first and last residue. Each record gives: V gene, clone size, J gene, D gene, CDR3 DNA, CDR3 protein. The D gene is left open where the match is weak. A clone size is listed for some rows: how often the clone was seen (once, few, many), or a class if it is expanded.

TRBV6-5	NA	TRBJ2-5	TRBD2	TGTGCCAGCAGTTACGGCCCGGGACTAGCGGGGTCAGAGACCCAGTACTTC	CASSYGPGLAGSETQYF
TRBV3-1	few	TRBJ1-2	NA	TGTGCCAGCAGCCAATTTTCAGGGTATGGCTACACCTTC	CASSQFSGYGYTF
TRBV5-1	NA	TRBJ2-5	TRBD2	TGCGCCAGCAGCCGGGGAGGGGAGCAAGAGACCCAGTACTTC	CASSRGGEQETQYF
TRBV7-2	few	TRBJ2-5	NA	TGTGCCAGCAGCTTAGTAGCCAGGACAGAAGAGACCCAGTACTTC	CASSLVARTEETQYF
TRBV28	many	TRBJ2-5	TRBD2	TGTGCCAGCAGTCTTCTGACTAGCGGGAGGGAGACCCAGTACTTC	CASSLLTSGRETQYF
TRBV7-2	few	TRBJ2-3	NA	TGTGCCAGCACCCCGGGATCTGGCACAGATACGCAGTATTTT	CASTPGSGTDTQYF
TRBV20-1	few	TRBJ2-3	TRBD2	TGCAGTGCTCTGAGAAGCGGGAGAGCAGATACGCAGTATTTT	CSALRSGRADTQYF
TRBV5-1	NA	TRBJ2-7	TRBD2	TGCGCCAGCAGCCATCAGACTAGCGCAAGCTACGAGCAGTACTTC	CASSHQTSASYEQYF
TRBV6-7	NA	TRBJ2-1	NA	TGTGCCAGCAGTTTAGTAGAGGAGGGTTGCAATGAGCAGTTCTTC	CASSLVEEGCNEQFF
TRBV5-1	few	TRBJ1-2	NA	TGCGCCAGCAGCTTGAATCAGGGAAGCTATGGCTACACCTTC	CASSLNQGSYGYTF
TRBV20-1	NA	TRBJ2-1	TRBD2	TGCAGTGCTACCCCTTGGAGCGGGGCTGGCAATGAGCAGTTCTTC	CSATPWSGAGNEQFF
TRBV11-2	many	TRBJ2-2	NA	TGTGCCAGCAGCCGGAGAAACACCGGGGAGCTGTTTTTT	CASSRRNTGELFF
TRBV6-2/TRBV6-3	few	TRBJ2-1	NA	TGTGCCAGCAGTTACACAGGGCCCTCCTACAATGAGCAGTTCTTC	CASSYTGPSYNEQFF
TRBV20-1	NA	TRBJ2-3	TRBD2	TGCAGTGCTAGATCAATAGCGGGAAGCCCCACAGATACGCAGTATTTT	CSARSIAGSPTDTQYF
TRBV7-2	once	TRBJ2-4	TRBD1	TGTGCCAGCAGCTTCGCCCGGGACAGGGGCAGAGACATTCAGTACTTC	CASSFARDRGRDIQYF
TRBV7-2	few	TRBJ2-3	NA	TGTGCCAGCAGCTTCTTTCAAGATACGCAGTATTTT	CASSFFQDTQYF
TRBV19	once	TRBJ2-2	NA	TGTGCCAGTAGTCGCTCCGTTTCTGGGTCCGGGGAGCTGGTTTTT	CASSRSVSGSGELVF
TRBV15	few	TRBJ2-1	NA	TGTGCCACCAGCGGCGAGAACTACAATGAGCAGTTCTTC	CATSGENYNEQFF
TRBV9	NA	TRBJ2-7	TRBD1	TGTGCCAGCAGCGTGAGGCCGACAGGGCCGGTCGAGCAGTACTTC	CASSVRPTGPVEQYF
TRBV11-1	NA	TRBJ2-7	TRBD2	TGTGCCAGCAGCTTAGCGCGCCAACTAGCGGGTAGCTCCTACGAGCAGTACTTC	CASSLARQLAGSSYEQYF
TRBV6-1	once	TRBJ2-2	NA	TGTGCCAGCAGGGAGACGGGGTTTCTCGGGGAGCTGTTTTTT	CASRETGFLGELFF
TRBV7-3	NA	TRBJ2-2	TRBD2	TGTGCCAGCAGCTTAAAAGCTAGCGGGACCACCGGGGAGCTGTTTTTT	CASSLKASGTTGELFF
TRBV5-1	NA	TRBJ2-1	NA	TGCGCCAGCAGCTTGACTCTCTCCAGGGCACTGGGTTCCAATCCCAATGAGCAGTTCTTC	CASSLTLSRALGSNPNEQFF
TRBV7-2	NA	TRBJ2-7	NA	TGTGCCAGCAGCTTGGCCCAGATGGGCGAGCAGTACTTC	CASSLAQMGEQYF
TRBV20-1	few	TRBJ2-1	TRBD2	TGCAGTGCTCAAGCGGGGAGGGGTCTCAATGAGCAGTTCTTC	CSAQAGRGLNEQFF
TRBV18	NA	TRBJ2-1	TRBD2	TGTGCCAGCTCACTGGGGCCGACTGGCGGGAGAGGTTACAATGAGCAGTTCTTC	CASSLGPTGGRGYNEQFF
TRBV2	few	TRBJ2-1	NA	TGTGCCAGCAGTGAAAGGTATGAGCAGTTCTTC	CASSERYEQFF
TRBV7-6	NA	TRBJ2-4	NA	TGTGCCAGCAGCTTGAATGCCAAAAACATTCAGTACTTC	CASSLNAKNIQYF
TRBV20-1	few	TRBJ1-1	NA	TGCAGTGCTAGGAAAGAAACTGAAGCTTTCTTT	CSARKETEAFF